The 10 T cell receptor beta chains presented below share a single source sample, sequenced in a study. MiXCR, applied by TCRdb to the 5' RACE reads, yields one record per CDR3 protein. Of approximately 40,000 distinct CDR3 sequences in the sample, under 25% were seen once. Tregs were sorted as CD4+CD25+CD127-/low cells. Sequenced: Tregs sorted from blood. These receptors all stem from a female donor with breast cancer.

This clonotype showed up just a few times. The chain combines TRBV9 with TRBJ2-1, with D possibly being TRBD1 or TRBD2 (5 bases each). CDR1 is SGDLS, CDR2 YYNGEE, per germline. V was cut by 0 bases and J by 6 bases, with 10 bases left in between. The CDR3 spans 14 residues. CDR3 nucleotide sequence: TGTGCCAGCAGCGTAGATGTGGGACCCAATGAGCAGTTCTTC. Residues: CASSVDVGPNEQFF.

Comment on this clonotype: A much larger clone is a single base away; this may be a read error. The chain is built from TRBV5-1 and TRBJ1-4; no definite D call. The CDR3 extends over 14 amino acids. Per germline, CDR1 SGHRS and CDR2 YFSETQ. The CDR3 sequence is CASSLGGKNEKLLF. The CDR3 region has the DNA TGCGCCAGCAGCTTGGGAGGAAAGAATGAAAAACTGTTGTTT.

This clonotype was recorded a few times. One end of the junction does not line up with germline, which may come from a read error. The chain employs TRBV7-9 and TRBJ2-7, with D perhaps TRBD1 (6 bases). Germline loops: CDR1 SEHNR, CDR2 FQNEAQ (reference sequence). The CDR3 is 16 amino acids. DNA for the CDR3: TGTGCCCGCAGCTTAGGAATACAGGGCCCGACCTACGAGCAGTACTTC. This translates into CARSLGIQGPTYEQYF.

The sample holds a few counts of this clonotype. The chain recombines TRBV5-5 with TRBJ2-5, with D unresolved. Germline CDR1 and CDR2: SGHKS and YYEKEE (reference sequence). Trimming stripped 0 bases from V and 3 bases from J, with 9 bases between. The length of the CDR3 is 14 residues. CDR3 sequence (DNA): TGTGCCAGCAGCTTGGAACAACCTAAAGAGACCCAGTACTTC. It yields the protein CASSLEQPKETQYF.

V gene TRBV6-1 combines with J gene TRBJ2-1; 8 bases line up with TRBD1. Germline V lookup: CDR1 MNHNS, CDR2 SASEGT. After removal of 6 bases from V and 7 bases from J, the junction contained 11 bases not matched to a gene. This CDR3 is built from 15 residues. The CDR3 DNA reads TGTGCCAGCAGACAGTGGACAGGGTCAAGGAATGAGCAGTTCTTC. This encodes CASRQWTGSRNEQFF.

As concerns this clonotype: A read error may be the cause here, since a much bigger clone is one base away. The J gene is TRBJ2-1, the V gene TRBV4-2; 11 bases are a match to TRBD2. The CDR3 has 18 residues. Germline V CDR1 and CDR2: LGHNA, YNFKEQ. CDR3 in DNA: TGTGCCAACAGCCGGCTAGCGGGAGGCCTGAGCTCCTACAATGAGCAGTTCTTC. It codes for CANSRLAGGLSSYNEQFF.

This clonotype appeared many times. The chain links TRBV7-3 to TRBJ2-3; D not certain. Germline CDR1 is SGHTA and CDR2 is FQGTGA. The CDR3 contains 14 residues. V gave up 3 bases and J gave up 2 bases, with 9 bases separating them. CDR3: CASSFGPFTDTQYF. The DNA for the CDR3 is TGTGCCAGCAGCTTTGGGCCCTTCACAGATACGCAGTATTTT. The full variable domain, its missing parts supplied by reference TRBV7-3 and TRBJ2-3, is GAGVSQTPSNKVTEKGKYVELRCDPISGHTALYWYRQSLGQGPEFLIYFQGTGAADDSGLPNDRFFAVRPEGSVSTLKIQRTERGDSAVYLCASSFGPFTDTQYFGPGTRLTVL.

On this clonotype itself: This may be a read error, as it is one base from a much larger clone. The chain combines TRBV5-4 with TRBJ2-7; D unresolved. Looked up from germline, CDR1 is SGHNT and CDR2 is YYREEE (reference sequence). V lost 0 bases to trimming and J lost 0 bases, with 7 bases between them. The length of the CDR3 is 14 residues. CDR3 amino acids: CASSLEGYSYEQYF. CDR3 coding DNA: TGTGCCAGCAGCTTGGAGGGCTACTCCTACGAGCAGTACTTC. The full variable domain, with the rest looked up from reference TRBV5-4 and TRBJ2-7, is ETGVTQSPTHLIKTRGQQVTLRCSSQSGHNTVSWYQQALGQGPQFIFQYYREEENGRGNFPPRFSGLQFPNYSSELNVNALELDDSALYLCASSLEGYSYEQYFGPGTRLTVT.

This clonotype was seen many times. The chain uses TRBV7-9 and TRBJ2-7, with 10 bases identical to TRBD1. Germline CDR1 SEHNR, CDR2 FQNEAQ (reference sequence). V was clipped by 5 bases and J by 4 bases; unmatched bases: 5. This CDR3 is 14 amino acids long. CDR3 DNA sequence: TGTGCCAGCAGCGGCCGGGACAGGGGTTACGAGCAGTACTTC. Translating it yields CASSGRDRGYEQYF.

This clonotype was counted a few times. This rearrangement joins TRBV5-1 to TRBJ2-5; a weak D match, TRBD2 (6 bases). Trimming cost V 1 base and J 5 bases, with 12 bases left between them. CDR1 and CDR2 (germline): SGHRS, YFSETQ. This CDR3 is built from 14 residues. The CDR3 loop reads CASSLSQEGETQYF. In DNA form, the CDR3 reads TGCGCCAGCAGCTTGTCACAGGAGGGGGAGACCCAGTACTTC.